This TCR beta chain was found in a study of blood T cell repertoires in COVID-19. Study details: The recovered donors of Cohort 3 showed two negative PCRs, clearance, or symptom resolution. COVID-19 samples, acute and convalescent, were from the United States, Italy and Spain. T cells, B-cell-depleted T cells, or PBMCs provided the cDNA or gDNA that served as material.

Membership in each cohort depended on participant-reported clinical history. Using immunoSEQ multiplex PCR, the repertoire was profiled, and TCRdb retains in-frame clones only, with some absent. This table holds around 300,000 clones, roughly 91% found once. The CDR3 runs 18 residues. Trimming removed 4 bases from V and 0 bases from J; junction bases left unmatched: 10. The V call is TRBV5-7, the J call TRBJ2-1; the match to TRBD2 covers 10 bases. TRBV5-7 is assigned to the ORF class and has an uncertain function. This clonotype originated in a woman aged 60-75 years in a cohort exposed to, infected with or recovered from COVID-19 (not recorded which). Input material: PBMCs or T cells enriched from blood (not recorded which). CDR3 amino acids: CASSPGLALKPSYNEQFF. CDR3 in DNA: TGTGCCAGCAGCCCGGGACTAGCGCTGAAACCCTCCTACAATGAGCAGTTCTTC.